Below are 31 T cell receptor beta chains sequenced from a single sample in a study of blood T cells in healthy people across ages. A second PCR of 7 to 11 cycles used a sample-barcoded 5' primer and a J-beta primer mix. Via MiXCR, TCRdb re-called the 5' RACE reads, giving one row per CDR3 protein. The sample carries 750,000 to 1,000,000 distinct CDR3 sequences, about 27% recorded once. This same sample was also taken into another study, of T cells of mothers and their children.

The sample was blood. The receptors were gathered from a woman aged 40-49 years in good health.

The V and J genes are TRBV5-1 and TRBJ2-1; D call uncertain. The germline V and J ends were trimmed by 2 bases and 5 bases, with 5 bases remaining between them. The germline gives CDR1 SGHRS, CDR2 YFSETQ. The CDR3 consists of 12 residues. CDR3 loop: CASSFADNEQFF. As DNA, the CDR3 is TGCGCCAGCAGCTTTGCCGACAATGAGCAGTTCTTC.

This clonotype was picked up many times. The rearrangement links TRBV6-1 to TRBJ2-7; a weak D match, TRBD1 (6 bases). The CDR3 is 12 residues long. The germline V and J ends were trimmed by 10 bases and 2 bases, with 12 bases remaining between them. The germline gives CDR1 MNHNS, CDR2 SASEGT. The CDR3 region has the DNA TGTGCCACCCTGGACAGAGCCTACGAGCAGTACTTC. The encoded protein is CATLDRAYEQYF.

This clonotype was detected a few times. DNA for the CDR3: TGCAGTGAACCGGCCGGGGGGGAAGAGACCCAGTACTTC. Amino acid sequence: CSEPAGGEETQYF. The J gene is TRBJ2-5, the V gene TRBV20-1, with 8 bases matching TRBD2. The length of the CDR3 is 13 residues. The germline V gene encodes CDR1 DFQATT and CDR2 SNEGSKA (reference sequence). The junction had 7 bases not matched to a gene; V was cut back by 7 bases and J by 3 bases.

As regards this clonotype: Being one base from a much bigger clone, this may be a read error. The chain carries TRBV28 and TRBJ2-7, with TRBD2 as a possible D gene (6 bases). Germline V gene lookup returns CDR1 MDHEN and CDR2 SYDVKM. Trimming removed 4 bases at V and 6 bases at J, with 19 bases between. The CDR3 is made up of 15 amino acids. CDR3 loop: CASSSAGASVPEQYF. Written as DNA, the CDR3 is TGTGCCAGCAGTTCCGCTGGGGCTAGCGTCCCCGAGCAGTACTTC.

This clonotype turned up a few times. V usage is TRBV4-1 and J usage is TRBJ2-5, with D maybe TRBD1 (6 bases). The CDR3 is 14 amino acids. Trimming cost V 0 bases and J 1 base, with 6 bases left between them. Germline lookup yields CDR1 MGHRA and CDR2 YSYEKL. CDR3 amino acids: CASSQEGAQETQYF. CDR3 nucleotides: TGCGCCAGCAGCCAAGAGGGGGCCCAAGAGACCCAGTACTTC.

The CDR3 protein is CASSQGQGDYSNQPQHF. As DNA, the CDR3 is TGTGCCAGCAGCCAGGGACAGGGGGACTATAGCAATCAGCCCCAGCATTTT. The chain combines TRBV3-1 with TRBJ1-5, with TRBD1 matching over 11 bases. This CDR3 comprises 17 residues. The J segment lost 0 bases and the V segment lost 3 bases, leaving 4 bases of the junction unmatched. Germline V gene sequence: CDR1 LGHDT, CDR2 YNNKEL (reference sequence).

This clonotype occurred a few times. CDR3 bases: TGCAGCGTTGAACAGGTGGGCGGTGAAGCTTTCTTT. Protein sequence: CSVEQVGGEAFF. The chain joins TRBV29-1 to TRBJ1-1; D uncertain. V was shortened by 2 bases and J by 7 bases, with 11 bases between the two germline ends. The CDR3 has 12 amino acids. Germline-derived CDR1 and CDR2 are SQVTM and ANQGSEA.

Notes on this clonotype: This clone may be a read error of a much larger clone one base away. This rearrangement joins TRBV11-2 to TRBJ2-3; perhaps TRBD2 as D (7 bases). The germline CDR1 and CDR2 sequences are SGHAT and FQNNGV. The CDR3 has 15 residues. The CDR3, as DNA: TGTGCCCGCAGCTTTCAAGGGGGGGCAGCAGATACGCAGTATTTT. It codes for CARSFQGGAADTQYF.

This clonotype has a handful of counts. The CDR3 DNA sequence: TGTGCCAGCAGCTACGCGGATGGCTACACCTTC. This gives the protein CASSYADGYTF. This chain uses TRBV28 with TRBJ1-2; no reliable D call. The CDR3 consists of 11 residues. V lost 6 bases and J 6 bases, leaving 8 bases between the germline ends. From germline, CDR1 is MDHEN and CDR2 SYDVKM.

This clonotype was observed a handful of times. The chain is built from TRBV7-8 and TRBJ2-5, with TRBD1 matching 11 bases. J was trimmed by 5 bases and V by 2 bases; bases with no gene match: 7. This CDR3 region has 16 residues. Germline values: CDR1 SGHVS, CDR2 FQNEAQ. CDR3 nucleotide sequence: TGTGCCAGCAGCTTAAGGACAGGGGGCGAAGGGGAGACCCAGTACTTC. The encoded protein is CASSLRTGGEGETQYF. The whole variable domain, filled in from reference TRBV7-8 and TRBJ2-5, reads GAGVSQSPRYKVAKRGQDVALRCDPISGHVSLFWYQQALGQGPEFLTYFQNEAQLDKSGLPSDRFFAERPEGSVSTLKIQRTQQEDSAVYLCASSLRTGGEGETQYFGPGTRLLVL.

Ten or more counts support this clonotype. J is TRBJ2-1 and V is TRBV12-3 or TRBV12-4; 7 positions match TRBD1. Trimming at V came to 6 bases and at J to 4 bases, leaving 12 bases not matched to a gene. This CDR3 contains 16 residues. The CDR3 loop is CASSATGRSLYNEQFF. CDR3 DNA: TGTGCCAGCAGCGCGACAGGGCGCAGTCTTTACAATGAGCAGTTCTTC.

A word on this clonotype: This may stem from a read error, because a much larger clone lies one nucleotide away. The V call is TRBV12-5, the J call TRBJ2-7; D is perhaps TRBD1 (5 bases). The CDR3 runs to 12 residues. Trimming took 9 bases from V and 0 from J, leaving 9 bases between them. Per germline, CDR1 LGHNT and CDR2 FRNRAP. The CDR3 region has the DNA TGTGCTAGGCCAGGGCACTCCTACGAGCAGTACTTC. As protein: CARPGHSYEQYF.

Only a few counts were recorded for this clonotype. This chain uses TRBV7-2 with TRBJ1-5; 9 nucleotides line up with TRBD1. The ends lost 4 bases at V and 6 bases at J; junction bases unmatched: 10. Germline V gene sequence: CDR1 SGHTA, CDR2 FQGNSA. The CDR3 is 16 amino acids. The CDR3 sequence is CASSSRPGQGSQPQHF. In DNA form, the CDR3 reads TGTGCCAGCAGCTCGAGACCGGGACAGGGCTCTCAGCCCCAGCATTTT.

This clonotype was observed a few times. The chain links TRBV18 to TRBJ2-7; possible D gene TRBD2, 6 bases. Deletions cut 4 bases from V and 3 bases from J, with 19 bases between. This CDR3 comprises 16 residues. Germline CDR1 KGHSH, CDR2 LQKENI. The CDR3 nucleotides are TGTGCCAGCTCACGGACCCAAACCGGGGACTTCTACGAGCAGTACTTC. It specifies CASSRTQTGDFYEQYF. The entire variable domain, with the rest obtained from reference TRBV18 and TRBJ2-7, is as follows: NAGVMQNPRHLVRRRGQEARLRCSPMKGHSHVYWYRQLPEEGLKFMVYLQKENIIDESGMPKERFSAEFPKEGPSILRIQQVVRGDSAAYFCASSRTQTGDFYEQYFGPGTRLTVT.

CDR3 sequence: CASSFKTGVTEAFF. The CDR3 DNA reads TGCGCCAGCAGCTTTAAAACAGGGGTTACTGAAGCTTTCTTT. The chain joins TRBV5-1 to TRBJ1-1; 7 positions match TRBD1. The length of the CDR3 is 14 residues. V was pared by 2 bases and J by 5 bases, with 6 bases of the junction left unmatched. Per germline, CDR1 SGHRS and CDR2 YFSETQ.

The chain recombines TRBV7-2 with TRBJ1-2; the D gene is possibly TRBD1 (5 bases). This CDR3 is built from 14 residues. With 3 bases removed from V and 7 bases from J, the gap between germline ends came to 15 bases. Germline lookup yields CDR1 SGHTA and CDR2 FQGNSA. CDR3 nucleotides: TGTGCCAGCAGCTTCAACATTGGGGGGGGTGGCTACACCTTC. Translated, it gives CASSFNIGGGGYTF.

Ten or more counts support this clonotype. V and J are TRBV15 and TRBJ2-1; tentatively, D is TRBD2 (5 bases). The germline CDR1 and CDR2 sequences are LNHNV and YYDKDF (reference sequence). Trimming cost V 5 bases and J 9 bases, with 14 bases left between them. The CDR3 has 13 residues. CDR3 nucleotide sequence: TGTGCCACCAGCCTAAGGCGAGAGGGTGAGCAGTTCTTC. This translates into CATSLRREGEQFF. The whole variable domain, filled in from reference TRBV15 and TRBJ2-1, reads DAMVIQNPRYQVTQFGKPVTLSCSQTLNHNVMYWYQQKSSQAPKLLFHYYDKDFNNEADTPDNFQSRRPNTSFCFLDIRSPGLGDTAMYLCATSLRREGEQFFGPGTRLTVL.

The V call is TRBV28, the J call TRBJ2-1; D unresolved. Between the trimmed V and J ends, which lost 2 bases and 7 bases, there was a span of 12 bases. CDR3 size: 14 residues. Germline assignment: CDR1 MDHEN and CDR2 SYDVKM. CDR3 coding DNA: TGTGCCAGCAGTTTAGGGGTTAGGTTGAATGAGCAGTTCTTC. This encodes CASSLGVRLNEQFF.

This clonotype has a handful of counts. This chain's CDR3 is CAWMGFYGYTF. The CDR3 nucleotides are TGTGCCTGGATGGGGTTCTATGGCTACACCTTC. The chain is built from TRBV30 and TRBJ1-2, with D hard to call. This CDR3 spans 11 amino acids. Per the germline V gene, CDR1 is GTSNPN and CDR2 is SVGIG (reference sequence). Trimming pared 4 bases from V and 4 bases from J, leaving 7 bases between.

In this sample, this clonotype turned up a few times. The chain is built from TRBV4-1 and TRBJ2-3; the match to TRBD2 covers 10 bases. The V and J ends lost 2 bases and 2 bases, in that order; junction bases with no gene match: 7. Germline CDR1 and CDR2: MGHRA and YSYEKL. This CDR3 is built from 17 residues. The CDR3 loop is CASSQNPLAGITDTQYF. CDR3 DNA sequence: TGCGCCAGCAGCCAAAACCCACTAGCGGGAATCACAGATACGCAGTATTTT.

This clonotype was counted ten times or more. J is TRBJ2-5 and V is TRBV29-1; D remains unclear. The V and J ends lost 3 bases and 7 bases respectively, with 15 bases between them. The CDR3 extends over 13 amino acids. Germline-derived CDR1 and CDR2 are SQVTM and ANQGSEA. The CDR3 nucleotides read TGCAGCGTTGACTTCGGTGGGTCGGGGACCCAGTACTTC. Translating gives CSVDFGGSGTQYF.

In this sample, this clonotype turned up a few times. The rearrangement uses TRBV7-6 and TRBJ2-7; D may be TRBD1 (6 bases). Per the germline V gene, CDR1 is SGHVS and CDR2 is FNYEAQ. The CDR3 extends over 13 amino acids. With 5 bases removed from V and 4 bases from J, the gap between germline ends came to 12 bases. The CDR3 DNA follows: TGTGCCAGCAGCCCAAGGACAGATTACGAGCAGTACTTC. As protein: CASSPRTDYEQYF.

This chain uses TRBV7-2 with TRBJ2-3, with a weak D call TRBD2 (7 bases). Trimming cost V 1 base and J 4 bases, with 18 bases left between them. Germline CDR1 SGHTA, CDR2 FQGNSA. CDR3 length: 17 amino acids. The CDR3 spells CASSLVVGGRRADTQYF. The CDR3 DNA reads TGTGCCAGCAGCTTAGTAGTGGGGGGGCGGCGCGCAGATACGCAGTATTTT.

This clonotype has a handful of counts. This CDR3 is CASSPEGGARKTQYF. The DNA for the CDR3 is TGTGCCAGCAGCCCAGAAGGGGGCGCGAGGAAGACCCAGTACTTC. J is TRBJ2-5 and V is TRBV12-3 or TRBV12-4, with 7 bases lining up with TRBD1. With V trimmed by 6 bases and J by 6 bases, 13 bases remained unmatched. CDR3 length equals 15 residues.

The chain couples TRBV5-1 to TRBJ1-2; D gene uncertain. Per germline, CDR1 SGHRS and CDR2 YFSETQ. The CDR3 sequence is 15 residues long. With 4 bases removed from V and 2 bases from J, the gap between germline ends came to 15 bases. In DNA, the CDR3 is TGCGCCAGCAGCCCAACAGCTTTGCCGAACTATGGCTACACCTTC. Amino acid sequence: CASSPTALPNYGYTF. The variable domain in full, with the rest retrieved from reference TRBV5-1 and TRBJ1-2, is KAGVTQTPRYLIKTRGQQVTLSCSPISGHRSVSWYQQTPGQGLQFLFEYFSETQRNKGNFPGRFSGRQFSNSRSEMNVSTLELGDSALYLCASSPTALPNYGYTFGSGTRLTVV.

This clonotype was seen more than once but under ten times. This chain joins TRBV7-6 and TRBJ2-5, with 11 bases fitting TRBD2. Germline assignment: CDR1 SGHVS and CDR2 FNYEAQ. The J segment lost 5 bases and the V segment lost 1 base, leaving 9 bases of the junction unmatched. This CDR3 comprises 17 residues. This CDR3 reads CASSLVSGGAGKETQYF. CDR3 coding DNA: TGTGCCAGCAGCTTAGTTAGCGGGGGGGCCGGGAAGGAGACCCAGTACTTC.

This clonotype was seen a handful of times. The genes are TRBV29-1 and TRBJ1-1, with a possible D match to TRBD1 (5 bases). The CDR3 runs 15 residues. In germline, CDR1 is SQVTM, CDR2 ANQGSEA. V dropped 8 bases and J dropped 6 bases, with 25 bases sitting between them. The CDR3 DNA follows: TGCAGCACCCCAGGACAATCGAAGGTCGGGGCTGAAGCTTTCTTT. Its protein is CSTPGQSKVGAEAFF.

This chain uses TRBV10-3 with TRBJ1-2; 7 nucleotides align to TRBD1. V shed 10 bases and J 4 bases; nucleotides not matched to a gene: 15. Per germline, CDR1 ENHRY and CDR2 SYGVKD. The CDR3 runs 15 residues. The CDR3 here is CASGTGAFDSYGYTF. In DNA, the CDR3 is TGTGCCAGCGGCACAGGGGCCTTCGATTCCTATGGCTACACCTTC.

The CDR3 coding sequence is TGTGCGTCCTCGGAGACGGGGGCGAGTGAGCAGTTCTTC. Its translation is CASSETGASEQFF. J is TRBJ2-1 and V is TRBV24-1; D tentatively fits TRBD1 or TRBD2 (6 bases each). CDR1 is KGHDR and CDR2 is SFDVKD in the germline V gene. CDR3 size: 13 residues.

The sample holds many counts of this clonotype. The chain has TRBV4-1 and TRBJ2-1; D is unclear. Germline-derived CDR1 and CDR2 are MGHRA and YSYEKL. The CDR3 consists of 12 residues. The V end was cut by 0 bases, the J end by 12 bases, with 9 bases between. The CDR3 nucleotides read TGCGCCAGCAGCCAAGAGCGCTCGGGGCAGTTCTTC. This sequence encodes CASSQERSGQFF.

This clonotype was seen many times. The genes are TRBV7-8 and TRBJ2-5; a weak D match, TRBD2 (7 bases). This CDR3 is 16 amino acids long. V was clipped by 4 bases and J by 5 bases, with 20 bases between them. CDR1 and CDR2 (germline): SGHVS, FQNEAQ. The DNA for the CDR3 is TGTGCCAGCAGCTACCTAGAAGGGGGGGCCTTGGAGACCCAGTACTTC. Translation gives CASSYLEGGALETQYF.